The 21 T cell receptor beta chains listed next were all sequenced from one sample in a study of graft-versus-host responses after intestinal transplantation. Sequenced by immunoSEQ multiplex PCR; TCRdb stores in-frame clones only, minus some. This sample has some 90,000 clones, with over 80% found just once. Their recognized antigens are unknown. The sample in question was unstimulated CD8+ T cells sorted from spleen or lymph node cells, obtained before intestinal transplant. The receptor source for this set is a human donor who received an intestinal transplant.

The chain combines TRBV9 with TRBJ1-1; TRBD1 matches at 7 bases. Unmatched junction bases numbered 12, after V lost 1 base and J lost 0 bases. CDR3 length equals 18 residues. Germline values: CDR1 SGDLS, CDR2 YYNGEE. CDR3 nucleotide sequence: TGTGCCAGCAGCGTACCTGACAGGGTGCGGGGAATGAACACTGAAGCTTTCTTT. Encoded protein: CASSVPDRVRGMNTEAFF.

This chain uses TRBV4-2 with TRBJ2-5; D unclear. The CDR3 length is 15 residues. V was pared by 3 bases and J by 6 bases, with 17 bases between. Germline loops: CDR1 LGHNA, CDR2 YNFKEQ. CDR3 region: CASSHERGDDQTQYF. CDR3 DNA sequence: TGTGCCAGCAGCCATGAACGTGGGGATGATCAGACCCAGTACTTC.

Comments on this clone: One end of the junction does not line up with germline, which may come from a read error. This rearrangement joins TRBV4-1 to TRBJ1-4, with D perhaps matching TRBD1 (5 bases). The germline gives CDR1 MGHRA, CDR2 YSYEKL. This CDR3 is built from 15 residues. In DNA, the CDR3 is TGCGCCAGCAGCAAAGAAGACAGCCGCAATGAAAAACTGTTTTTT. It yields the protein CASSKEDSRNEKLFF.

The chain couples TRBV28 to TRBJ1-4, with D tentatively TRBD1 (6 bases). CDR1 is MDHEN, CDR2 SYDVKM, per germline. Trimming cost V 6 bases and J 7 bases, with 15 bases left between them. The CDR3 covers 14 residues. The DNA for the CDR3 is TGTGCCAGCAGGGAGACAGGAGGAGGTGAAAAACTGTTTTTT. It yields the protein CASRETGGGEKLFF.

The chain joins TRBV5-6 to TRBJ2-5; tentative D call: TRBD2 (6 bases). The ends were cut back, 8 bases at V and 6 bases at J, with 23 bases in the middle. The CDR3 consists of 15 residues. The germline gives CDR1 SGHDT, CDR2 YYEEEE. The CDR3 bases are TGTGCCAGTACCGCGGGCGGGTTTGGCGGGAAGACCCAGTACTTC. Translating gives CASTAGGFGGKTQYF.

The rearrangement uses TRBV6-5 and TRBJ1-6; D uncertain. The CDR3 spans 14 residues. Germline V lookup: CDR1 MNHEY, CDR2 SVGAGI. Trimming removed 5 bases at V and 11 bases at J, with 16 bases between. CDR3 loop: CASSHPTYNPPLHF. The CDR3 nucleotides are TGTGCCAGCAGTCACCCGACGTACAACCCACCCCTCCACTTT.

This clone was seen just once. The CDR3 DNA is TGTGCCAGCTATCATTGGGGCACTGAAGCTTTCTTT. This codes for CASYHWGTEAFF. The chain employs TRBV6-5 and TRBJ1-1; no definite D call. The length of the CDR3 is 12 residues. Germline V CDR1 and CDR2: MNHEY, SVGAGI. The germline V and J ends were trimmed by 8 bases and 4 bases, with 11 bases remaining between them.

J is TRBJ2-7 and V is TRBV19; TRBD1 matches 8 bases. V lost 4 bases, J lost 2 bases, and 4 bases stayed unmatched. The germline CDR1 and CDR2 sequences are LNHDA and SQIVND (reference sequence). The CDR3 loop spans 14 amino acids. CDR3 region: CASSTETGAYEQYF. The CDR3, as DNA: TGTGCCAGTAGTACAGAGACAGGGGCCTACGAGCAGTACTTC.

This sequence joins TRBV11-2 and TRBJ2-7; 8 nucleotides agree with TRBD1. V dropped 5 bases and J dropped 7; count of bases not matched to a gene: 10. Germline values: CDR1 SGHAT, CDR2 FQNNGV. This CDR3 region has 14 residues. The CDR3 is CASSPEVRGHEQYF. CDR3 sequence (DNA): TGTGCCAGCAGCCCAGAGGTCAGGGGGCATGAGCAGTACTTC.

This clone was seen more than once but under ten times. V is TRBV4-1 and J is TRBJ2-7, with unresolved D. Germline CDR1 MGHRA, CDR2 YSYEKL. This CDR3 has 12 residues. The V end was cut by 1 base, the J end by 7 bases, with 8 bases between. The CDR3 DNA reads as TGCGCCAGCAGCCAAGGTGGTAGGGAGCAGTACTTC. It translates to CASSQGGREQYF.

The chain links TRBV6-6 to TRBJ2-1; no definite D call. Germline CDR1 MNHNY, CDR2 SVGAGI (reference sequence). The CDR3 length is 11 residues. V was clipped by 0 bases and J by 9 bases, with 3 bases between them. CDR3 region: CASSYSGEQFF. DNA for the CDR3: TGTGCCAGCAGTTACTCGGGTGAGCAGTTCTTC.

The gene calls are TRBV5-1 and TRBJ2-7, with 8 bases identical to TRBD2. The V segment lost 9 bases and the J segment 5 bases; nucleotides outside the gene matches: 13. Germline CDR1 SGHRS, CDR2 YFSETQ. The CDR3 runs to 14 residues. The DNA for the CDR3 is TGCGCCAACACCTCCAGCGGGGGTCTCGACGAGCAGTACTTC. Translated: CANTSSGGLDEQYF.

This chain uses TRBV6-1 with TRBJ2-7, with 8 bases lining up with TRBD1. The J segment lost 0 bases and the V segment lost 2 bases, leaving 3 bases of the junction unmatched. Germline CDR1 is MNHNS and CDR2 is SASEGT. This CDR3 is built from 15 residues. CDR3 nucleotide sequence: TGTGCCAGCAGTGAACCAGGACAGGGCTCCTACGAGCAGTACTTC. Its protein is CASSEPGQGSYEQYF.

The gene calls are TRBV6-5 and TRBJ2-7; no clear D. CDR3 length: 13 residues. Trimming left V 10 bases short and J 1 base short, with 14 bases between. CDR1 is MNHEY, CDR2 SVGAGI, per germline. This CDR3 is CATSIWESYEQYF. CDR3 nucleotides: TGTGCCACGTCGATTTGGGAATCCTACGAGCAGTACTTC.

The CDR3 loop is CASSPGDTNTGELFF. The CDR3 coding sequence is TGTGCCAGCAGCCCAGGGGACACGAACACCGGGGAGCTGTTTTTT. The V gene is TRBV9, the J gene TRBJ2-2, with D perhaps TRBD1 (6 bases). V was pared by 4 bases and J by 0 bases, with 10 bases between. The CDR3 is 15 residues long. CDR1 SGDLS and CDR2 YYNGEE come from the germline V gene.

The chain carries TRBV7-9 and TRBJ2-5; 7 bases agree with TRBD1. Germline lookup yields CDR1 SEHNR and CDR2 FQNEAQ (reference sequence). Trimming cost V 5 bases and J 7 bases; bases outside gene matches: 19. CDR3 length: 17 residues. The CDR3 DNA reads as TGTGCCAGCAGCACAGACAGGGTGCCCGTTAGTTTGGTGACCCAGTACTTC. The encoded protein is CASSTDRVPVSLVTQYF.

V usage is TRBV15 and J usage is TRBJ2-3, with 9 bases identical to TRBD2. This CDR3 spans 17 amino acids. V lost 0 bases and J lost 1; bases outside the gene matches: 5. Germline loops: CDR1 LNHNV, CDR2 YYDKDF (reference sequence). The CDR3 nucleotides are TGTGCCACCAGCAGAGACCATAGCGGGGGCGGCACAGATACGCAGTATTTT. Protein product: CATSRDHSGGGTDTQYF.

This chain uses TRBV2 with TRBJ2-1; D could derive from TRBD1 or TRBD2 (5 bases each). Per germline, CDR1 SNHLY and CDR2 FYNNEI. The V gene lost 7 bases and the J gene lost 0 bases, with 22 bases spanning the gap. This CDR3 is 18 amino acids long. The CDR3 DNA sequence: TGTGCCAGCAAAAAAGGGGACGGTCATACGAGCTCCTACAATGAGCAGTTCTTC. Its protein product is CASKKGDGHTSSYNEQFF.

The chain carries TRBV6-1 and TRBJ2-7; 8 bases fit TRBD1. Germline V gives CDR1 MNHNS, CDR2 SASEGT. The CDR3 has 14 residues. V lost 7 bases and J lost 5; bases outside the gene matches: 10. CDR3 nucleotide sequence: TGTGCCAGCACCCCCCGGGACAGGTACCACGAGCAGTACTTC. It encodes CASTPRDRYHEQYF.

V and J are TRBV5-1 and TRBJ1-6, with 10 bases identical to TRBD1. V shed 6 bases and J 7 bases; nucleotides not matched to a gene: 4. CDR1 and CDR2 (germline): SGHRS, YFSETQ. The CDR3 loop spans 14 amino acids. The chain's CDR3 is CASMDRGKNSPLHF. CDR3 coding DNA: TGCGCCAGCATGGACAGGGGGAAGAATTCACCCCTCCACTTT.

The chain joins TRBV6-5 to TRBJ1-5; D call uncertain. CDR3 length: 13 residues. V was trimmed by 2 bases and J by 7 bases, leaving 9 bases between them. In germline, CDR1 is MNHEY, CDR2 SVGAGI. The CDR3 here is CASSYGLQQPQHF. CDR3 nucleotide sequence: TGTGCCAGCAGTTACGGCCTTCAGCAGCCCCAGCATTTT.